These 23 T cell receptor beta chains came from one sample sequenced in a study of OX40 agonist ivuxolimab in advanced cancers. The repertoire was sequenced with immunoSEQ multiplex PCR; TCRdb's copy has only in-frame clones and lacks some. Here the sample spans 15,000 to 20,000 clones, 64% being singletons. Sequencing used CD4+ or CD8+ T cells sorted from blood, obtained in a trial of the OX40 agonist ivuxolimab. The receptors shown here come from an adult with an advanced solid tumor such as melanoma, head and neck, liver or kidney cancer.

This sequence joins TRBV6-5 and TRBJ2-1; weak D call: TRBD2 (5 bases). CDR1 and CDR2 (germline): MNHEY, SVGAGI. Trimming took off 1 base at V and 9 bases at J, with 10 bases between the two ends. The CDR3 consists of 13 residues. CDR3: CASSYFTGSEQFF. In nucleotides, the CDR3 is TGTGCCAGCAGTTACTTCACGGGGAGTGAGCAGTTCTTC.

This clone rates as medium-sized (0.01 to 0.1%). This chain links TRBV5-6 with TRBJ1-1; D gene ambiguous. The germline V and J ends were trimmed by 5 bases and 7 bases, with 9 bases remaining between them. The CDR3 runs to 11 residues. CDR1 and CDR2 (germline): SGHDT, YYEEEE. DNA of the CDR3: TGTGCCAGCAGTCTAGGGCTTGAAGCTTTCTTT. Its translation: CASSLGLEAFF.

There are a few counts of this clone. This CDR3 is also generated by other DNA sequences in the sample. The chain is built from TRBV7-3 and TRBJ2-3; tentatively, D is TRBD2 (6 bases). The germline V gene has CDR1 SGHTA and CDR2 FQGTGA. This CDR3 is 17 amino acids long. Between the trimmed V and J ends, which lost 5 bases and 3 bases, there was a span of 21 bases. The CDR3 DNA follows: TGTGCCAGCAGCCAGACAACGGACTACAAAGCGACAGATACGCAGTATTTT. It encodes CASSQTTDYKATDTQYF.

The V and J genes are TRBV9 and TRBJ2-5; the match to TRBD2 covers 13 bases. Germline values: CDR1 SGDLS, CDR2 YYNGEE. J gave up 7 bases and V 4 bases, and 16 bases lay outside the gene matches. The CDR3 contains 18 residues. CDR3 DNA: TGTGCCAGCAGCCCTAGTCCCCAACTAGCGGGGGGGCCCGGGACCCAGTACTTC. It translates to CASSPSPQLAGGPGTQYF.

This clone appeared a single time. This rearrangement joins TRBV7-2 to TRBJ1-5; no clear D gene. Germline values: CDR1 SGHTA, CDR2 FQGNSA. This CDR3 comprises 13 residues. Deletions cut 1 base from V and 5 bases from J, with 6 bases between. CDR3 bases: TGTGCCAGCAGCTTAGGCGGGGATCAGCCCCAGCATTTT. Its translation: CASSLGGDQPQHF.

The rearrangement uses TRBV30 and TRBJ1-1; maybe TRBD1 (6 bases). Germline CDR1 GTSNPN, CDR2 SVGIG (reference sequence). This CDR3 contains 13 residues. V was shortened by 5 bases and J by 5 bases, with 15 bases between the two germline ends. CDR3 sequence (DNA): TGTGCCTGGGAGGGGGACCTGAGGACTGAAGCTTTCTTT. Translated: CAWEGDLRTEAFF.

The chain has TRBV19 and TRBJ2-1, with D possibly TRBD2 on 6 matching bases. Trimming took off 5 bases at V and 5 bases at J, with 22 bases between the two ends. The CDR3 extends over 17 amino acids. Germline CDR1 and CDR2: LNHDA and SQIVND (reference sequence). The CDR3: CASSPRGLGGVNNEQFF. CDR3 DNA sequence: TGTGCCAGTAGTCCCCGAGGTTTGGGCGGGGTCAACAATGAGCAGTTCTTC.

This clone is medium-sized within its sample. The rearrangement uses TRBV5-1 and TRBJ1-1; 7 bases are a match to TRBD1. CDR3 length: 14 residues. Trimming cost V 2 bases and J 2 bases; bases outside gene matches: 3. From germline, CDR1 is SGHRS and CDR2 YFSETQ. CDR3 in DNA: TGCGCCAGCAGCTTAGACAGGGAAAACACTGAAGCTTTCTTT. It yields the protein CASSLDRENTEAFF.

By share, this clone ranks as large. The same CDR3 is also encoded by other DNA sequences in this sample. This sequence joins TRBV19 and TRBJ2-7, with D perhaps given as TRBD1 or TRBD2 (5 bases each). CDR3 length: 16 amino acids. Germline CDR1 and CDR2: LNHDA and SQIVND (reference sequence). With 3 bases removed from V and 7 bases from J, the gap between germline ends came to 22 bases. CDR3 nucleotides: TGTGCCAGTAGTATGGGGGTAGGTGGAACCCTGGGGGAGCAGTACTTC. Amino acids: CASSMGVGGTLGEQYF.

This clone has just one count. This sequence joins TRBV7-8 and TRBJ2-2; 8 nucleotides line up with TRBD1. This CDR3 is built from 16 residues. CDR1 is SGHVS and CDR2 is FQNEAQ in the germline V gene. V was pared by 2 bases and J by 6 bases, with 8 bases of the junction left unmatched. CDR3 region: CASSLRDRTFPGELFF. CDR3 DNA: TGTGCCAGCAGCTTACGGGACAGGACATTTCCCGGGGAGCTGTTTTTT.

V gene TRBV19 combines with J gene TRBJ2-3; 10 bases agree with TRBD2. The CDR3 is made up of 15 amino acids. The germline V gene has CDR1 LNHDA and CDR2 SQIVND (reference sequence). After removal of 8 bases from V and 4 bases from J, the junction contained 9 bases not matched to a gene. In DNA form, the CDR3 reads TGTGCCAGTGGGCGTACGACTAGCGGGTCAGATACGCAGTATTTT. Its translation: CASGRTTSGSDTQYF.

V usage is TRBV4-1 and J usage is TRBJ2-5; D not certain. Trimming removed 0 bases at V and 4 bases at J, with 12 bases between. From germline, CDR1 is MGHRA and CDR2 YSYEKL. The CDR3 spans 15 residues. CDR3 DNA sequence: TGCGCCAGCAGCCAAGAGGGTCGAGAGATAGAGACCCAGTACTTC. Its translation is CASSQEGREIETQYF.

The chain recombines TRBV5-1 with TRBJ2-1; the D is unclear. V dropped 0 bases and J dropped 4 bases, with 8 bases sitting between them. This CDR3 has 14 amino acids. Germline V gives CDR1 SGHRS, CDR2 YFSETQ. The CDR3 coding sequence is TGCGCCAGCAGCTTGGAGGAGCCTTACAATGAGCAGTTCTTC. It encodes CASSLEEPYNEQFF. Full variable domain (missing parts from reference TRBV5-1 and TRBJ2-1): KAGVTQTPRYLIKTRGQQVTLSCSPISGHRSVSWYQQTPGQGLQFLFEYFSETQRNKGNFPGRFSGRQFSNSRSEMNVSTLELGDSALYLCASSLEEPYNEQFFGPGTRLTVL.

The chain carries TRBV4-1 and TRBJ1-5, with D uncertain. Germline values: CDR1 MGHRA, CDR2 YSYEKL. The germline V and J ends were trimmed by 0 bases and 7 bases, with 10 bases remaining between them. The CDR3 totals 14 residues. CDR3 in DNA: TGCGCCAGCAGCCAAGATAGGGTCGGGCAGCCCCAGCATTTT. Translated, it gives CASSQDRVGQPQHF.

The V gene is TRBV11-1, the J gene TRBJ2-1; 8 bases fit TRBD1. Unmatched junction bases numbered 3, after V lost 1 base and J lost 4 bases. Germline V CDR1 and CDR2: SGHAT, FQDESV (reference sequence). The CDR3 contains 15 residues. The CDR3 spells CASSLVDREYNEQFF. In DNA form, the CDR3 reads TGTGCCAGCAGCTTAGTGGACAGGGAATACAATGAGCAGTTCTTC.

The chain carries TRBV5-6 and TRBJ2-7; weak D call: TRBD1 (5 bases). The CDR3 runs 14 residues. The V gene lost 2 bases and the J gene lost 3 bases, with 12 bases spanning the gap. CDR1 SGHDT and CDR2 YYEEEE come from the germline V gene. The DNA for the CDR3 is TGTGCCAGCAGCTTTTCTGCAGGGAACTACGAGCAGTACTTC. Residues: CASSFSAGNYEQYF.

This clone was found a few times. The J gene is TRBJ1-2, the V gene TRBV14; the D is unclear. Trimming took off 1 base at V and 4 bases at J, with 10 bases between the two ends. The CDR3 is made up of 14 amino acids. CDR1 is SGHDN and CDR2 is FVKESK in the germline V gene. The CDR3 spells CASSQGRTRYGYTF. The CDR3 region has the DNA TGTGCCAGCAGCCAAGGGCGAACTCGCTATGGCTACACCTTC.

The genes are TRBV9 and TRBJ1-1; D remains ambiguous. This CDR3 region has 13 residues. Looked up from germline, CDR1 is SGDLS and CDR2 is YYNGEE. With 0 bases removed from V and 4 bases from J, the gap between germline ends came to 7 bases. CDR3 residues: CASSVGGSTEAFF. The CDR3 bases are TGTGCCAGCAGCGTAGGAGGAAGCACTGAAGCTTTCTTT. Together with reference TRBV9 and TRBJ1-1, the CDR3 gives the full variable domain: DSGVTQTPKHLITATGQRVTLRCSPRSGDLSVYWYQQSLDQGLQFLIQYYNGEERAKGNILERFSAQQFPDLHSELNLSSLELGDSALYFCASSVGGSTEAFFGQGTRLTVV.

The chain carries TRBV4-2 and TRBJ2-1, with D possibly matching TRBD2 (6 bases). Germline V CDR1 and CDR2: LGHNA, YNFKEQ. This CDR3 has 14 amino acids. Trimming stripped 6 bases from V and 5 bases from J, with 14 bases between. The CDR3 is CASSLGLGDNEQFF. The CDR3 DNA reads TGTGCCAGCAGTCTGGGACTCGGAGACAATGAGCAGTTCTTC.

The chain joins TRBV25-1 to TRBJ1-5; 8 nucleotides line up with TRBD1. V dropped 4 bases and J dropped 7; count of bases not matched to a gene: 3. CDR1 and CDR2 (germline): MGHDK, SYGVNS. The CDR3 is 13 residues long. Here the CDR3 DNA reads TGTGCCAGCAGTGGAACAGGGGGACAGCCCCAGCATTTT. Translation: CASSGTGGQPQHF. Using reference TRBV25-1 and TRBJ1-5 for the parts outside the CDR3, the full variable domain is EADIYQTPRYLVIGTGKKITLECSQTMGHDKMYWYQQDPGMELHLIHYSYGVNSTEKGDLSSESTVSRIRTEHFPLTLESARPSHTSQYLCASSGTGGQPQHFGDGTRLSIL.

The CDR3, as DNA: TGTGCCATCAACTCGGTGGACAGGGGGCGGGCAGATACGCAGTATTTT. Translating gives CAINSVDRGRADTQYF. The chain couples TRBV10-3 to TRBJ2-3, with 11 bases fitting TRBD1. The junction had 10 bases not matched to a gene; V was cut back by 7 bases and J by 4 bases. CDR1 is ENHRY and CDR2 is SYGVKD in the germline V gene. The CDR3 runs to 16 residues.

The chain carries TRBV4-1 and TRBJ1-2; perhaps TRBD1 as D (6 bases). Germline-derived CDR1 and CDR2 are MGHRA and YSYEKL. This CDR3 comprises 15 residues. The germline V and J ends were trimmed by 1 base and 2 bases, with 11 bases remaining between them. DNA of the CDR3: TGCGCCAGCAGCCAAGTTAACAGGGAAAACTATGGCTACACCTTC. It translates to CASSQVNRENYGYTF.

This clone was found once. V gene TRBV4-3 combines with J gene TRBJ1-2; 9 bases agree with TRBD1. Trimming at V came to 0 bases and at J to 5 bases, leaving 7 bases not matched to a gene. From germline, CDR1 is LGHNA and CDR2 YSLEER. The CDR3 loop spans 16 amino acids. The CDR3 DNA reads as TGCGCCAGCAGCCAAGAGAAGCGGGACAGGGTATATGGCTACACCTTC. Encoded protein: CASSQEKRDRVYGYTF.